One and the same sample provided the 17 T cell receptor beta chains below, sequenced in a study of T cells expressing NK-cell markers. Using the 5' RACE reads, TCRdb records one entry per CDR3 protein without DNA. The sample totals some 140,000 distinct CDR3 sequences. What was sequenced was blood T cells: a sorted CD56 or NKG2C T cell subset, CD4+ or CD8+ T cells, or bulk PBMC T cells (not recorded which). The receptors come from a woman in her 50s in good health.

J is TRBJ2-1 and V is TRBV10-3; TCRdb names TRBD1, which stays unverified in the absence of DNA. CDR1 ENHRY and CDR2 SYGVKD come from the germline V gene. The CDR3 is 16 residues long. The CDR3 reads CAISESLGGTYNEQFF.

This sequence joins TRBV7-8 and TRBJ2-5; there is no DNA to check the TCRdb D call of TRBD1. Germline CDR1 and CDR2: SGHVS and FQNEAQ. The CDR3 length is 15 residues. The CDR3 loop is CASVNPWAGQETQYF. The whole variable domain, remainder taken from reference TRBV7-8 and TRBJ2-5, is GAGVSQSPRYKVAKRGQDVALRCDPISGHVSLFWYQQALGQGPEFLTYFQNEAQLDKSGLPSDRFFAERPEGSVSTLKIQRTQQEDSAVYLCASVNPWAGQETQYFGPGTRLLVL.

The chain joins TRBV30 to TRBJ1-1; the D gene TCRdb calls, TRBD1, cannot be checked with no DNA. CDR3 length equals 11 residues. Germline assignment: CDR1 GTSNPN and CDR2 SVGIG (reference sequence). The CDR3: CATGLNTEAFF.

The chain combines TRBV27 with TRBJ2-5; TCRdb's D call, TRBD1, is unchecked because there is no DNA. CDR1 and CDR2 (germline): MNHEY, SMNVEV (reference sequence). The CDR3 is 16 amino acids. Here the CDR3 reads CASSLFPDGAQETQYF.

The V and J genes are TRBV12-3 or TRBV12-4 and TRBJ2-7; TCRdb's D call, TRBD2, is unchecked because there is no DNA. The length of the CDR3 is 18 residues. The CDR3 here is CASSPGTSGRAKGYEQYF.

The gene calls are TRBV27 and TRBJ1-2; TCRdb selects TRBD1, and the lack of DNA leaves this call unchecked. This CDR3 is 13 amino acids long. Looked up from germline, CDR1 is MNHEY and CDR2 is SMNVEV (reference sequence). This CDR3 reads CASSLGGLDGYTF.

The chain carries TRBV27 and TRBJ2-1; the TCRdb D gene call, TRBD1, has no DNA to confirm it. This CDR3 comprises 14 residues. CDR1 is MNHEY and CDR2 is SMNVEV in the germline V gene (reference sequence). The CDR3 is CASKEGQVYNEQFF.

The chain joins TRBV6-1 to TRBJ1-2; the TRBD1 assignment by TCRdb is unverifiable without DNA. There are 13 residues in the CDR3. Germline V gene data show CDR1 as MNHNS and CDR2 as SASEGT. This chain's CDR3 is CASSSGTPGGYTF.

This chain connects TRBV4-1 to TRBJ1-1. There are 14 residues in the CDR3. CDR1 is MGHRA and CDR2 is YSYEKL in the germline V gene. The CDR3 sequence is CASSQTMGNTEAFF.

The chain employs TRBV5-5 and TRBJ2-1; TCRdb gives TRBD2 as the D gene, but with no DNA this cannot be confirmed. From germline, CDR1 is SGHKS and CDR2 YYEKEE (reference sequence). The CDR3 loop spans 19 amino acids. CDR3 residues: CASSLVTRTSGRAFNEQFF.

The chain couples TRBV7-8 to TRBJ1-2. CDR1 is SGHVS and CDR2 is FQNEAQ in the germline V gene. The CDR3 is made up of 14 amino acids. CDR3 loop: CASSLGGPNHGYTF.

The CDR3 sequence is CASSTYGTSGPYNEQFF. The gene calls are TRBV7-8 and TRBJ2-1; TCRdb selects TRBD2, and the lack of DNA leaves this call unchecked. This CDR3 is 17 amino acids long. Germline-derived CDR1 and CDR2 are SGHVS and FQNEAQ.

The gene calls are TRBV18 and TRBJ2-7. The CDR3 contains 13 residues. Looked up from germline, CDR1 is KGHSH and CDR2 is LQKENI. The CDR3 protein is CASSPGFRDEQYF.

V usage is TRBV18 and J usage is TRBJ2-3; TCRdb indicates TRBD2, and absent DNA this call remains unverified. Germline V gene data show CDR1 as KGHSH and CDR2 as LQKENI. This CDR3 region has 18 residues. CDR3: CASSPLTSGKEEADTQYF.

The V call is TRBV5-5, the J call TRBJ2-7; TCRdb reports TRBD1, a call that lacks DNA to check it against. Germline V gene lookup returns CDR1 SGHKS and CDR2 YYEKEE (reference sequence). This CDR3 spans 15 amino acids. This CDR3 reads CASSPLSGAAYEQYF.

The V and J genes are TRBV6-2 or TRBV6-3 and TRBJ2-1. CDR3 length equals 11 residues. Per the germline V gene, CDR1 is MNHEY and CDR2 is SVGEGT. CDR3 sequence reads: CASSYSVEQFF.

This sequence joins TRBV30 and TRBJ1-1; without DNA, the TCRdb call of TRBD1 cannot be checked. The CDR3 runs 13 residues. Germline V gene lookup returns CDR1 GTSNPN and CDR2 SVGIG (reference sequence). CDR3 region: CAWTVGGDTEAFF.